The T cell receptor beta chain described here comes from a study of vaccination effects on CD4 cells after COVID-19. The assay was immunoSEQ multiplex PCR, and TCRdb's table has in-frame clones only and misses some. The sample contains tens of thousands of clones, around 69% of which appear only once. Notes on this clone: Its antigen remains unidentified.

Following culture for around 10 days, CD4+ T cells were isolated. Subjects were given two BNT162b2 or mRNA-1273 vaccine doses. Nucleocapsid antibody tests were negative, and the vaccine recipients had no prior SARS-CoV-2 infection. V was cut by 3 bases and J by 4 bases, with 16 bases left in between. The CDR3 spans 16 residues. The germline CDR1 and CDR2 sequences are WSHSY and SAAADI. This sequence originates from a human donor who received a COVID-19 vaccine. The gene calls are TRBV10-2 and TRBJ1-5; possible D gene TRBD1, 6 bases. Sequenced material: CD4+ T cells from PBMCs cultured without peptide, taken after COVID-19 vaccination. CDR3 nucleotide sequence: TGCGCCAGCAGTGACTTTCTGGGGGCCCTAAATCAGCCCCAGCATTTT. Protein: CASSDFLGALNQPQHF.